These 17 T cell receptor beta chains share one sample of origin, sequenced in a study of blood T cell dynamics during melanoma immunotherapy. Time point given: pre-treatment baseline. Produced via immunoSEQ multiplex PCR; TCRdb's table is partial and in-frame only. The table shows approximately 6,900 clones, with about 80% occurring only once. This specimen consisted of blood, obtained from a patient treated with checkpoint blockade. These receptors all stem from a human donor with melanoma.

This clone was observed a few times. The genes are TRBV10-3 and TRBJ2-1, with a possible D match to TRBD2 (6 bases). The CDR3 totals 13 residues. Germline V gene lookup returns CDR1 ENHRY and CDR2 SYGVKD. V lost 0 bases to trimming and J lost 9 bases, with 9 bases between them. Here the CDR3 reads CAISESTRGEQFF. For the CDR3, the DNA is TGTGCCATCAGTGAGTCGACTAGGGGTGAGCAGTTCTTC.

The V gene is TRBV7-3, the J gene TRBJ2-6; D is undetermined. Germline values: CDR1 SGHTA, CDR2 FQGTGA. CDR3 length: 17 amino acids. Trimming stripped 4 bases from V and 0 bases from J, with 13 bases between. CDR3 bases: TGTGCCAGCAGCTCAACCGGCGGAGTCTCTGGGGCCAACGTCCTGACTTTC. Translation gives CASSSTGGVSGANVLTF.

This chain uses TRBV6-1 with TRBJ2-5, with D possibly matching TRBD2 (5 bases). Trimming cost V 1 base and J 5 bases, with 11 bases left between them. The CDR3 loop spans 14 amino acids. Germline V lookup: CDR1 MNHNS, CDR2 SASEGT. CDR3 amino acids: CASSEDLRRETQYF. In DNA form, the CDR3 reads TGTGCCAGCAGTGAAGATCTCCGGAGGGAGACCCAGTACTTC.

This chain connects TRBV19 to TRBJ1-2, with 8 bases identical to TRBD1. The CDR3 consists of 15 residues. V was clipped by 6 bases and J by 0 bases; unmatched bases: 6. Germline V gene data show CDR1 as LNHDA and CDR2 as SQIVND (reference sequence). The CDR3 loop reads CASRPGQGANYGYTF. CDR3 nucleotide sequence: TGTGCCAGTAGACCAGGACAGGGAGCTAACTATGGCTACACCTTC.

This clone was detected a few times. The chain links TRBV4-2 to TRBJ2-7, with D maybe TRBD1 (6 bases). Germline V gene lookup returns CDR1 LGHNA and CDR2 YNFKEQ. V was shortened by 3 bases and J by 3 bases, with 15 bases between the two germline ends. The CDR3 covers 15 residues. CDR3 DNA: TGTGCCAGCAGCCAGACGACAGGAGTCGACTACGAGCAGTACTTC. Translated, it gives CASSQTTGVDYEQYF.

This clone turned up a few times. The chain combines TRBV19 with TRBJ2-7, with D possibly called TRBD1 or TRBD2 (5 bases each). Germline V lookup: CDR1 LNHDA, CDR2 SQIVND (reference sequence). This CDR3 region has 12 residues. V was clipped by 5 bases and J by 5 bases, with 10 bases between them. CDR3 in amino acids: CASSSGTHEQYF. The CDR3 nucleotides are TGTGCCAGTAGTTCAGGGACCCACGAGCAGTACTTC. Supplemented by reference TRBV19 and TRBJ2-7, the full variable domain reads DGGITQSPKYLFRKEGQNVTLSCEQNLNHDAMYWYRQDPGQGLRLIYYSQIVNDFQKGDIAEGYSVSREKKESFPLTVTSAQKNPTAFYLCASSSGTHEQYFGPGTRLTVT.

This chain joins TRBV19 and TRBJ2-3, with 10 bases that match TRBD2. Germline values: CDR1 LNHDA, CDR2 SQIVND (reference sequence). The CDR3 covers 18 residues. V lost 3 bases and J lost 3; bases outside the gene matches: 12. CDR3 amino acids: CASSIRGQASGSTDTQYF. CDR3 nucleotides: TGTGCCAGTAGTATCCGGGGTCAGGCTAGCGGGAGTACAGATACGCAGTATTTT.

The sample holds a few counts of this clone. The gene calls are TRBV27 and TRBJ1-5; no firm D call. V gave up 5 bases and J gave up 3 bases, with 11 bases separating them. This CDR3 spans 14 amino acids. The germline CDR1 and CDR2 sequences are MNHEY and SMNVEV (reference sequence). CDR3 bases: TGTGCCAGCAGTCCCGGGAATTACAATCAGCCCCAGCATTTT. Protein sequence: CASSPGNYNQPQHF.

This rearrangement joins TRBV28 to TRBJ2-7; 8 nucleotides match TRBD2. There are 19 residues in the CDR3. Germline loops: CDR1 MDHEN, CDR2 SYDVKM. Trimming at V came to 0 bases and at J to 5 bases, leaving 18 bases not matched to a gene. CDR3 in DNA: TGTGCCAGCAGTTTATGGGGCAGGGGTTCGGGAGGGCTATTTAACGAGCAGTACTTC. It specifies CASSLWGRGSGGLFNEQYF.

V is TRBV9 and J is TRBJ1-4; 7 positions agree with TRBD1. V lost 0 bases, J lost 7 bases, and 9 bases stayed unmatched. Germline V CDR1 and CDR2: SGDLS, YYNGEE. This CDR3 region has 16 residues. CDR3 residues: CASSVGSEAGGEKLFF. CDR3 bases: TGTGCCAGCAGCGTAGGTTCGGAGGCAGGGGGTGAAAAACTGTTTTTT.

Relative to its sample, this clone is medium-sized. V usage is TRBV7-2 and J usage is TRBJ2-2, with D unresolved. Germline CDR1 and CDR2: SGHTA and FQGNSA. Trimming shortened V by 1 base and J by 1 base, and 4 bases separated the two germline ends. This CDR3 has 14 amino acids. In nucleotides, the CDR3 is TGTGCCAGCAGCTTAGGCGGGAACACCGGGGAGCTGTTTTTT. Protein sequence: CASSLGGNTGELFF.

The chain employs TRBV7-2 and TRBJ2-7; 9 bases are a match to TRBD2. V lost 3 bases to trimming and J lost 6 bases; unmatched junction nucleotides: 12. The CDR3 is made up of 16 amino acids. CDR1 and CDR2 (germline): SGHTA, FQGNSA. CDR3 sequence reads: CASSLMDWREGSEQYF. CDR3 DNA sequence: TGTGCCAGCAGCTTGATGGATTGGCGGGAGGGAAGCGAGCAGTACTTC.

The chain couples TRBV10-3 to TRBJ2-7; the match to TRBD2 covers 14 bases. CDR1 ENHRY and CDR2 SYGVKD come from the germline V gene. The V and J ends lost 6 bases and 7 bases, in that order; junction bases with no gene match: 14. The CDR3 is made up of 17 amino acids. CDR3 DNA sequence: TGTGCCATCAGGGCTGAGACTAGCGGGAGGGGTAGCGGTGAGCAGTACTTC. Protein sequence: CAIRAETSGRGSGEQYF.

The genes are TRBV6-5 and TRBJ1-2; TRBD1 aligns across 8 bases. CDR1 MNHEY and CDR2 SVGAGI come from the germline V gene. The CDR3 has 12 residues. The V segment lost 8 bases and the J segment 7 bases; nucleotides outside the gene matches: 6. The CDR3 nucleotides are TGTGCCAGCGGACAGGGACAGAGTGGCTACACCTTC. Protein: CASGQGQSGYTF.

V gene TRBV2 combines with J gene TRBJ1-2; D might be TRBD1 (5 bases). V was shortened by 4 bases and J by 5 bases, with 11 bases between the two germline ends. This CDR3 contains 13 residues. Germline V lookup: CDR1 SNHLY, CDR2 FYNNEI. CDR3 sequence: CASSGDSGYGYTF. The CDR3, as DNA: TGTGCCAGCAGTGGAGACAGTGGGTATGGCTACACCTTC.

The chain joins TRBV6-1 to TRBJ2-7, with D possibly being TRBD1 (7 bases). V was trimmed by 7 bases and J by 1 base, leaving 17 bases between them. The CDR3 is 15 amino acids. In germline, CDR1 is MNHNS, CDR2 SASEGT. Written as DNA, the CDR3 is TGTGCCAGCACGATGCAGGGGGGAACTTCCTACGAGCAGTACTTC. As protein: CASTMQGGTSYEQYF.

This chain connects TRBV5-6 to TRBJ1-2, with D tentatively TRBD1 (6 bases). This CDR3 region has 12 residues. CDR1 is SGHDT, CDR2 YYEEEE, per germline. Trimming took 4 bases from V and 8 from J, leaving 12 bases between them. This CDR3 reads CASSATGFGYTF. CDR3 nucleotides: TGTGCCAGCAGCGCTACAGGGTTCGGCTACACCTTC.